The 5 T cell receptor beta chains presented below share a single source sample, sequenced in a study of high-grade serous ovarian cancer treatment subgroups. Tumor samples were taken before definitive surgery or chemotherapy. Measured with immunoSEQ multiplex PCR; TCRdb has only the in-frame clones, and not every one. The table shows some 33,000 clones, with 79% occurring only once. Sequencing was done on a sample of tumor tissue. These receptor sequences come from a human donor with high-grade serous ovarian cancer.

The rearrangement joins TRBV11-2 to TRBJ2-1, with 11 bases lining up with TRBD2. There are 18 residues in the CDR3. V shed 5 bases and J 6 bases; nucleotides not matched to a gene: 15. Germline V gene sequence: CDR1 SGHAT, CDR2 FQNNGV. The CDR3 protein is CASSPPPGTSGTFNEQFF. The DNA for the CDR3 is TGTGCCAGCAGCCCCCCCCCTGGGACTAGCGGAACCTTCAATGAGCAGTTCTTC.

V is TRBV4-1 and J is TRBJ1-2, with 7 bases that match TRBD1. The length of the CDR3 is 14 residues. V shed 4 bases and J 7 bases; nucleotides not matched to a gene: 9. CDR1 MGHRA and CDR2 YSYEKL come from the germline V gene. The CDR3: CASSPPDRYSGYTF. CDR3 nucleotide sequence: TGCGCCAGCAGCCCGCCGGACAGGTACTCTGGCTACACCTTC.

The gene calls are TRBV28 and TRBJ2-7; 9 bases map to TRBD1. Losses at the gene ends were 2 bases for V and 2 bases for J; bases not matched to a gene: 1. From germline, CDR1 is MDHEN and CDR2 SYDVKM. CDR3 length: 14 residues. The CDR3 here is CASSLGTGTYEQYF. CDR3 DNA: TGTGCCAGCAGTTTAGGGACAGGGACCTACGAGCAGTACTTC.

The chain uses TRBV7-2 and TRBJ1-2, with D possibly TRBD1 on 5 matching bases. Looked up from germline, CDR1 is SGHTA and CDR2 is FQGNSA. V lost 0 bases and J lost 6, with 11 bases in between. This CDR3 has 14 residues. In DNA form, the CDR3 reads TGTGCCAGCAGCTTAGCGGGAGAGGGGCATGGCTACACCTTC. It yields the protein CASSLAGEGHGYTF.

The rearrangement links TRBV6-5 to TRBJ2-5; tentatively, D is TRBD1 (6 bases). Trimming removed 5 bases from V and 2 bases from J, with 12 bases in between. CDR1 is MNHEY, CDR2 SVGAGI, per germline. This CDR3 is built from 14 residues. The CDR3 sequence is CASSGSGQQETQYF. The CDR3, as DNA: TGTGCCAGCAGTGGGTCGGGACAACAAGAGACCCAGTACTTC.